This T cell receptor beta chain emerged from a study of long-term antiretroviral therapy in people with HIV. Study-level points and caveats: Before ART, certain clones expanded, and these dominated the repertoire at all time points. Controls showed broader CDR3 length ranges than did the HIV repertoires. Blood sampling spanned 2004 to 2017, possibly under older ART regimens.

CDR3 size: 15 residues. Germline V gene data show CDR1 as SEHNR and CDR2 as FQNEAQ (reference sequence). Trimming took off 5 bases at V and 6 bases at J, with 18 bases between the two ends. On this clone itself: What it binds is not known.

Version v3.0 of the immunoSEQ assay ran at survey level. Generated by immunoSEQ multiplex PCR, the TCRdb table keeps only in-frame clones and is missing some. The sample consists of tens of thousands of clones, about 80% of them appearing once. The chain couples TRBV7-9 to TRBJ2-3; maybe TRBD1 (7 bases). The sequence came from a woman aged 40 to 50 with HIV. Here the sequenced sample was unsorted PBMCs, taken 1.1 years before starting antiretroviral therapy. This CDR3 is CASSGRGTVKDTQYF. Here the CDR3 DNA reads TGTGCCAGCAGCGGTCGGGGGACAGTGAAGGATACGCAGTATTTT.